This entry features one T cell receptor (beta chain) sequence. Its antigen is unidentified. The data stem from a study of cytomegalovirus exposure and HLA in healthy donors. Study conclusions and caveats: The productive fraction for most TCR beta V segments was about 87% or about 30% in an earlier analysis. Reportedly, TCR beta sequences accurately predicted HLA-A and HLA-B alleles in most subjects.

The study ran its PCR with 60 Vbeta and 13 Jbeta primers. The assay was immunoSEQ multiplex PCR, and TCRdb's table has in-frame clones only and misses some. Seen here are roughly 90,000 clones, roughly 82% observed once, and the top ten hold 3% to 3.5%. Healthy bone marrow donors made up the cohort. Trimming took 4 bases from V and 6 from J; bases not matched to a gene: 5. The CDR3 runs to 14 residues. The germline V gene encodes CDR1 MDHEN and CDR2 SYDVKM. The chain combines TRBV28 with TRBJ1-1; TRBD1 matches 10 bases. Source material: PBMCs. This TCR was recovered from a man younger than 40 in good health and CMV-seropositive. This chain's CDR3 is CASSWGQGIAEAFF. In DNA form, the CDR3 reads TGTGCCAGCAGTTGGGGACAGGGGATCGCTGAAGCTTTCTTT.